The present T cell receptor beta chain was sequenced within a study of T-cell memory formation after mild COVID-19. Findings of the study overall: Memory sampled before infection contained some responding clones, suggesting cross-reactive memory joined.

TCRdb reanalysed the 5' RACE reads using MiXCR and keeps one entry per CDR3 protein. The sample shows about 360,000 distinct CDR3 sequences, 10% to 15% of them seen only once. V was shortened by 5 bases and J by 6 bases, with 9 bases between the two germline ends. CDR1 and CDR2 (germline): SGHVS, FNYEAQ. The CDR3 loop spans 12 amino acids. This clonotype was recorded many times. Its antigen is unknown. Sequenced sample: PBMCs or a T cell subset sorted from them (not recorded which). This chain links TRBV7-6 with TRBJ2-3; D unresolved. The sequence came from a man aged 18-30 years who had mild COVID-19 (a few samples of this study predate the infection). Cell type and time point are not known. CDR3 nucleotides: TGTGCCAGCAGCCAGCACGGTGATACGCAGTATTTT. This sequence encodes CASSQHGDTQYF. The entire variable domain, with the rest obtained from reference TRBV7-6 and TRBJ2-3, is as follows: GAGVSQSPRYKVTKRGQDVALRCDPISGHVSLYWYRQALGQGPEFLTYFNYEAQQDKSGLPNDRFSAERPEGSISTLTIQRTEQRDSAMYRCASSQHGDTQYFGPGTRLTVL.